These 32 T cell receptor beta chains were sequenced from one sample in a study of long-term antiretroviral therapy in people with HIV. The assay used was immunoSEQ (version v3.0), run at survey level. Method: immunoSEQ multiplex PCR; TCRdb's copy keeps in-frame clones and lacks some. The data hold some 20,000 clones, with about 92% observed a single time. This material consisted of unsorted PBMCs, taken 4.4 years after starting antiretroviral therapy. These receptors all stem from a woman aged 50 to 60 with HIV.

The chain has TRBV7-2 and TRBJ2-4; 9 bases are a match to TRBD2. Looked up from germline, CDR1 is SGHTA and CDR2 is FQGNSA. The CDR3 contains 18 residues. Trimming removed 1 base from V and 0 bases from J; junction bases left unmatched: 7. CDR3 nucleotides: TGTGCCAGCAGCTTAGTAGCGGGGGACCACCTAGCCAAAAACATTCAGTACTTC. Its protein is CASSLVAGDHLAKNIQYF.

This clone has only one observation. The chain couples TRBV28 to TRBJ1-3; a weak D match, TRBD1 (6 bases). Trimming removed 6 bases from V and 0 bases from J, with 15 bases in between. This CDR3 comprises 16 residues. CDR1 is MDHEN and CDR2 is SYDVKM in the germline V gene. Written as DNA, the CDR3 is TGTGCCAGCAGCCTACAGGGTGCTTTCTCTGGAAACACCATATATTTT. Protein: CASSLQGAFSGNTIYF. Based on the CDR3 plus reference TRBV28 and TRBJ1-3, the full variable domain is DVKVTQSSRYLVKRTGEKVFLECVQDMDHENMFWYRQDPGLGLRLIYFSYDVKMKEKGDIPEGYSVSREKKERFSLILESASTNQTSMYLCASSLQGAFSGNTIYFGEGSWLTVV.

The chain employs TRBV9 and TRBJ2-1; possibly TRBD1 for D (6 bases). The CDR3 runs 16 residues. Germline V gives CDR1 SGDLS, CDR2 YYNGEE. V lost 4 bases and J 0 bases, leaving 14 bases between the germline ends. CDR3 sequence: CASSHHRETSYNEQFF. The CDR3 bases are TGTGCCAGCAGCCACCACAGGGAAACCTCCTACAATGAGCAGTTCTTC.

The chain employs TRBV5-6 and TRBJ1-2; D perhaps matches TRBD1 (5 bases). This CDR3 is built from 13 residues. V was cut by 0 bases and J by 8 bases, with 11 bases left in between. Germline V lookup: CDR1 SGHDT, CDR2 YYEEEE. The CDR3 sequence: CASSLERQRGYTF. In DNA form, the CDR3 reads TGTGCCAGCAGCTTGGAGCGACAGCGGGGCTACACCTTC.

The CDR3 is CASSPLGQQAYSNQPQHF. CDR3 nucleotide sequence: TGTGCCAGCAGCCCCCTGGGACAGCAAGCCTATAGCAATCAGCCCCAGCATTTT. The rearrangement links TRBV27 to TRBJ1-5, with 7 nucleotides matching TRBD1. V lost 6 bases to trimming and J lost 0 bases; unmatched junction nucleotides: 14. There are 18 residues in the CDR3. Germline assignment: CDR1 MNHEY and CDR2 SMNVEV (reference sequence).

J is TRBJ1-1 and V is TRBV2; 9 bases are a match to TRBD1. The CDR3 has 14 residues. Germline CDR1 and CDR2: SNHLY and FYNNEI. With 7 bases clipped from V and 3 bases from J, the junction kept 6 bases outside the gene matches. Written as DNA, the CDR3 is TGTGCCAGCAAAAGGGACAGGGATTACACTGAAGCTTTCTTT. Translating it yields CASKRDRDYTEAFF.

The chain recombines TRBV2 with TRBJ1-1; weak D call: TRBD1 (6 bases). From germline, CDR1 is SNHLY and CDR2 FYNNEI. The CDR3 is 15 amino acids. Between the trimmed V and J ends, which lost 2 bases and 2 bases, there was a span of 12 bases. Here the CDR3 reads CASSERLQGNTEAFF. As DNA, the CDR3 is TGTGCCAGCAGTGAAAGACTACAGGGAAACACTGAAGCTTTCTTT. Full variable domain (rest looked up from reference TRBV2 and TRBJ1-1): EPEVTQTPSHQVTQMGQEVILRCVPISNHLYFYWYRQILGQKVEFLVSFYNNEISEKSEIFDDQFSVERPDGSNFTLKIRSTKLEDSAMYFCASSERLQGNTEAFFGQGTRLTVV.

The V gene is TRBV19, the J gene TRBJ1-1; 7 nucleotides match TRBD1. After removal of 4 bases from V and 5 bases from J, the junction contained 7 bases not matched to a gene. CDR1 and CDR2 from the germline V gene are LNHDA and SQIVND (reference sequence). This CDR3 is 14 amino acids long. The CDR3 protein is CASSRTGVKTEAFF. In nucleotides, the CDR3 is TGTGCCAGTAGTAGAACAGGGGTCAAGACTGAAGCTTTCTTT.

The rearrangement uses TRBV5-4 and TRBJ1-1; D is perhaps TRBD1 (5 bases). Germline V gives CDR1 SGHNT, CDR2 YYREEE (reference sequence). There are 14 residues in the CDR3. The V and J ends lost 0 bases and 4 bases respectively, with 10 bases between them. This CDR3 reads CASSLDRRGTEAFF. CDR3 coding DNA: TGTGCCAGCAGCTTGGACAGGAGGGGCACTGAAGCTTTCTTT.

The V call is TRBV7-9, the J call TRBJ2-3, with D possibly being TRBD2 (6 bases). The V gene's germline CDR1 is SEHNR and CDR2 FQNEAQ (reference sequence). The germline V and J ends were trimmed by 3 bases and 0 bases, with 19 bases remaining between them. The CDR3 has 18 residues. DNA for the CDR3: TGTGCCAGCAGCTTTCCCCCCATAGCGGCACCTAGCACAGATACGCAGTATTTT. Its translation is CASSFPPIAAPSTDTQYF.

This chain uses TRBV9 with TRBJ2-2; D is ambiguous. The germline V and J ends were trimmed by 4 bases and 2 bases, with 9 bases remaining between them. CDR3 length equals 14 residues. Looked up from germline, CDR1 is SGDLS and CDR2 is YYNGEE. DNA of the CDR3: TGTGCCAGCAGCCCACGTGATAACACCGGGGAGCTGTTTTTT. This encodes CASSPRDNTGELFF.

The CDR3 DNA reads TGTGCCAGCAGCTTAGCGTTTGAGGGCTACACCTTC. Encoded protein: CASSLAFEGYTF. V usage is TRBV7-2 and J usage is TRBJ1-2; no firm D call. The length of the CDR3 is 12 residues. V was cut by 0 bases and J by 8 bases, with 7 bases left in between. Germline V gene lookup returns CDR1 SGHTA and CDR2 FQGNSA.

The gene calls are TRBV5-1 and TRBJ1-6; unclear D gene. Germline CDR1 is SGHRS and CDR2 is YFSETQ. Trimming took off 3 bases at V and 9 bases at J, with 16 bases between the two ends. The CDR3 covers 15 residues. CDR3 in amino acids: CASSSEPDPVSPLHF. The CDR3 bases are TGCGCCAGCAGCTCCGAACCCGACCCAGTTTCACCCCTCCACTTT.

The CDR3, as DNA: TGTGCCAGCAGCTTAGTCGGGGCGGGGGGCCCTGATACGCAGTATTTT. As protein: CASSLVGAGGPDTQYF. The chain couples TRBV7-2 to TRBJ2-3; TRBD2 matches at 8 bases. V shed 1 base, J shed 6 bases, and the junction held 9 bases outside the gene matches. The CDR3 is 16 residues long. Germline V gives CDR1 SGHTA, CDR2 FQGNSA. Filled out from reference TRBV7-2 and TRBJ2-3, the complete variable domain reads GAGVSQSPSNKVTEKGKDVELRCDPISGHTALYWYRQSLGQGLEFLIYFQGNSAPDKSGLPSDRFSAERTGGSVSTLTIQRTQQEDSAVYLCASSLVGAGGPDTQYFGPGTRLTVL.

The rearrangement links TRBV25-1 to TRBJ2-5, with 7 bases lining up with TRBD1. CDR1 and CDR2 from the germline V gene are MGHDK and SYGVNS. With V trimmed by 3 bases and J by 4 bases, 11 bases remained unmatched. The CDR3 has 16 residues. CDR3 region: CASSDPAKTGPETQYF. The CDR3 nucleotides read TGTGCCAGCAGTGACCCCGCCAAGACAGGGCCAGAGACCCAGTACTTC.

The gene calls are TRBV4-3 and TRBJ2-2; tentatively, D is TRBD1 (5 bases). V lost 1 base and J 8 bases, leaving 14 bases between the germline ends. Germline assignment: CDR1 LGHNA and CDR2 YSLEER. The length of the CDR3 is 15 residues. The CDR3 sequence: CASSQGNRGWGELFF. In nucleotides, the CDR3 is TGCGCCAGCAGCCAAGGGAATAGGGGCTGGGGGGAGCTGTTTTTT.

By its share, this clone is medium-sized (0.01 to 0.1%). The genes are TRBV25-1 and TRBJ2-3; D remains ambiguous. Trimming cost V 3 bases and J 7 bases, with 8 bases left between them. CDR1 is MGHDK and CDR2 is SYGVNS in the germline V gene. CDR3 length: 12 amino acids. CDR3 sequence: CASSEILHTQYF. The DNA of the CDR3 is TGTGCCAGCAGTGAGATCCTCCATACGCAGTATTTT. The whole variable domain, remainder taken from reference TRBV25-1 and TRBJ2-3, is EADIYQTPRYLVIGTGKKITLECSQTMGHDKMYWYQQDPGMELHLIHYSYGVNSTEKGDLSSESTVSRIRTEHFPLTLESARPSHTSQYLCASSEILHTQYFGPGTRLTVL.

The chain joins TRBV5-6 to TRBJ1-1; TRBD1 aligns across 11 bases. Germline CDR1 SGHDT, CDR2 YYEEEE. This CDR3 spans 13 amino acids. Trimming took 4 bases from V and 10 from J; bases not matched to a gene: 6. For the CDR3, the DNA is TGTGCCAGCAGCCAGGACAGGGGGCAGGGAGCTTTCTTT. It translates to CASSQDRGQGAFF.

The chain carries TRBV5-1 and TRBJ2-7; 8 bases match TRBD2. Germline values: CDR1 SGHRS, CDR2 YFSETQ. J was trimmed by 2 bases and V by 0 bases; bases with no gene match: 7. This CDR3 has 16 residues. In DNA form, the CDR3 reads TGCGCCAGCAGCTTGGGTGGTAGCGGGGCCACCTACGAGCAGTACTTC. Its translation is CASSLGGSGATYEQYF.

This clone has a handful of counts. The chain couples TRBV30 to TRBJ1-1, with 8 bases fitting TRBD1. The CDR3 spans 14 residues. Looked up from germline, CDR1 is GTSNPN and CDR2 is SVGIG (reference sequence). J was trimmed by 0 bases and V by 4 bases; bases with no gene match: 4. This CDR3 is CAWKLQGVNTEAFF. The CDR3 DNA follows: TGTGCCTGGAAGTTACAGGGGGTGAACACTGAAGCTTTCTTT.

This CDR3 reads CASHLAHEVNTEAFF. CDR3 in DNA: TGTGCCAGCCACCTCGCACACGAAGTGAACACTGAAGCTTTCTTT. The chain joins TRBV6-5 to TRBJ1-1; D remains ambiguous. Deletions cut 8 bases from V and 0 bases from J, with 16 bases between. This CDR3 region has 15 residues. From germline, CDR1 is MNHEY and CDR2 SVGAGI.

This clone has only a few counts. The gene calls are TRBV7-9 and TRBJ2-5; maybe TRBD2 (6 bases). Germline-derived CDR1 and CDR2 are SEHNR and FQNEAQ (reference sequence). V lost 1 base, J lost 3 bases, and 15 bases lay in between. This CDR3 contains 16 residues. In nucleotides, the CDR3 is TGTGCCAGCAGCTTAGGATTCCGGGGGATGAAAGAGACCCAGTACTTC. It codes for CASSLGFRGMKETQYF. The entire variable domain, with the rest obtained from reference TRBV7-9 and TRBJ2-5, is as follows: DTGVSQNPRHKITKRGQNVTFRCDPISEHNRLYWYRQTLGQGPEFLTYFQNEAQLEKSRLLSDRFSAERPKGSFSTLEIQRTEQGDSAMYLCASSLGFRGMKETQYFGPGTRLLVL.

The rearrangement uses TRBV27 and TRBJ2-7; D tentatively fits TRBD1 or TRBD2 (7 bases each). CDR1 and CDR2 from the germline V gene are MNHEY and SMNVEV (reference sequence). Deletions cut 11 bases from V and 3 bases from J, with 17 bases between. This CDR3 is 13 amino acids long. The CDR3 reads CASGGASFYEQYF. Written as DNA, the CDR3 is TGTGCCTCAGGGGGGGCTTCCTTCTACGAGCAGTACTTC.

The rearrangement joins TRBV5-5 to TRBJ2-3, with 9 bases aligning to TRBD2. J gave up 3 bases and V 4 bases, and 6 bases lay outside the gene matches. This CDR3 spans 15 amino acids. Germline V gene data show CDR1 as SGHKS and CDR2 as YYEKEE (reference sequence). CDR3 loop: CASSPPGLATDTQYF. Written as DNA, the CDR3 is TGTGCCAGCAGCCCTCCGGGACTAGCTACAGATACGCAGTATTTT.

In this sample, this clone turned up a few times. CDR3: CASSTRWTGAGGELFF. DNA of the CDR3: TGTGCCAGTAGTACCCGATGGACAGGGGCGGGCGGGGAGCTGTTTTTT. The V call is TRBV19, the J call TRBJ2-2; 9 nucleotides match TRBD1. The CDR3 loop spans 16 amino acids. Germline values: CDR1 LNHDA, CDR2 SQIVND (reference sequence). The V and J ends lost 4 bases and 7 bases, in that order; junction bases with no gene match: 10.

CDR3 coding DNA: TGTGCCAGCACTGGACTAGCGGGGGCCTACAATGAGCAGTTCTTC. It codes for CASTGLAGAYNEQFF. The V call is TRBV6-5, the J call TRBJ2-1, with 13 bases lining up with TRBD2. Germline values: CDR1 MNHEY, CDR2 SVGAGI. The V segment lost 7 bases and the J segment 2 bases; nucleotides outside the gene matches: 2. The CDR3 covers 15 residues.

V and J are TRBV7-8 and TRBJ2-1; 12 bases agree with TRBD2. Germline V gives CDR1 SGHVS, CDR2 FQNEAQ. V trimming: 3 bases; J trimming: 9 bases; junction bases outside the gene matches: 12. This CDR3 is 17 amino acids long. The CDR3 here is CASSLRTSGEGYGEQFF. The DNA of the CDR3 is TGTGCCAGCAGCTTGAGGACTAGCGGGGAGGGTTACGGTGAGCAGTTCTTC.

The rearrangement links TRBV29-1 to TRBJ2-7; 11 positions agree with TRBD1. Per the germline V gene, CDR1 is SQVTM and CDR2 is ANQGSEA. This CDR3 has 13 residues. V lost 3 bases to trimming and J lost 6 bases; unmatched junction nucleotides: 4. The CDR3 DNA reads TGCAGCGTTGAGGACAGGGGGCCATCCGAGCAGTACTTC. This gives the protein CSVEDRGPSEQYF.

This sequence joins TRBV9 and TRBJ2-5; TRBD1 agrees at 7 bases. This CDR3 comprises 14 residues. Looked up from germline, CDR1 is SGDLS and CDR2 is YYNGEE. With 3 bases clipped from V and 5 bases from J, the junction kept 7 bases outside the gene matches. The CDR3 loop reads CASSAPGGPETQYF. The CDR3, as DNA: TGTGCCAGCAGCGCCCCAGGGGGTCCGGAGACCCAGTACTTC.

The chain couples TRBV6-1 to TRBJ2-5, with 11 positions matching TRBD2. Trimming cost V 2 bases and J 5 bases; bases outside gene matches: 7. The V gene's germline CDR1 is MNHNS and CDR2 SASEGT. CDR3 size: 16 residues. For the CDR3, the DNA is TGTGCCAGCAGTGAATGGGATAGCGGGGGGGCTGAGACCCAGTACTTC. It yields the protein CASSEWDSGGAETQYF.

CDR3 loop: CSACLDSNQPQHF. CDR3 in DNA: TGCAGCGCCTGCTTGGATAGCAATCAGCCCCAGCATTTT. This chain uses TRBV29-1 with TRBJ1-5; no definite D call. There are 13 residues in the CDR3. Deletions cut 7 bases from V and 0 bases from J, with 10 bases between. Germline V gene lookup returns CDR1 SQVTM and CDR2 ANQGSEA.

The chain carries TRBV4-2 and TRBJ2-5, with 11 bases lining up with TRBD2. This CDR3 is 16 amino acids long. V was clipped by 4 bases and J by 3 bases; unmatched bases: 7. Germline V gene sequence: CDR1 LGHNA, CDR2 YNFKEQ. CDR3 sequence: CASSPETSGVKETQYF. The CDR3 DNA follows: TGTGCCAGCAGCCCCGAGACTAGCGGGGTCAAAGAGACCCAGTACTTC.